The clone carrying this TCR beta chain was seen a handful of times. Its target is not known. The data were obtained in a study of cytomegalovirus exposure and HLA in healthy donors. Study-level findings and limits: Analysis was carried out at a later point, and it linked a missense DCLRE1C variant to TCR beta V- and J-gene trimming. The sole available immune exposure information was CMV serostatus. Most subjects' HLA-A and HLA-B alleles were reportedly predicted from TCR beta sequences.

The PCR was carried out with 60 Vbeta primers and 13 Jbeta primers. Authors' processing steps: There were 80 million or so unique TCR beta chains by a later count, and some 10 million of them were shared. TCRdb's copy holds only in-frame clones and misses some; the assay was immunoSEQ multiplex PCR. Clone size and V and J calls were adopted from that table, with D and trimming inferred from the DNA. Among 100,000 to 150,000 clones, 78% were seen once, and the ten largest hold roughly 1.9%. The CDR3 consists of 16 residues. The V end was cut by 5 bases, the J end by 7 bases, with 24 bases between. Germline CDR1 SGHAT, CDR2 FQNNGV.

This clonotype originated in a middle-aged woman in good health and CMV-seronegative. The chain couples TRBV11-2 to TRBJ2-7; D possibly corresponds to TRBD2 (5 bases). The sequenced material came from PBMCs. CDR3 residues: CASSNRRDNPSGEQYF. The CDR3 region has the DNA TGTGCCAGCAGCAATCGCCGGGATAATCCTTCGGGAGAGCAGTACTTC.